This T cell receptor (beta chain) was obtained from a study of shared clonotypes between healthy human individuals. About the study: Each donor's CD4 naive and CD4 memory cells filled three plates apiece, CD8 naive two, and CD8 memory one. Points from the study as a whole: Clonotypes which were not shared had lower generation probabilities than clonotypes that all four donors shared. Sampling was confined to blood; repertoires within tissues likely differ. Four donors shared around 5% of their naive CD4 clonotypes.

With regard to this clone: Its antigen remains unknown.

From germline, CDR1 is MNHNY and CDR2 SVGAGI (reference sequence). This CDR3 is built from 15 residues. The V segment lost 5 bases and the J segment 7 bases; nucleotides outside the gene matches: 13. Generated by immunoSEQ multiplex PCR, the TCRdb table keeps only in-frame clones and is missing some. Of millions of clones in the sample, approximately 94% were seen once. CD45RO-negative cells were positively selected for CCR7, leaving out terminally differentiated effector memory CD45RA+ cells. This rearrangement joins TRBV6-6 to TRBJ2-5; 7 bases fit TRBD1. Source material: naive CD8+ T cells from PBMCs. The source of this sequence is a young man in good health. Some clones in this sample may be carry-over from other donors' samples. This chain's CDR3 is CASSLPGQVERTQYF. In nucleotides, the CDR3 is TGTGCCAGCAGTCTACCAGGACAGGTCGAGCGGACCCAGTACTTC.